This T cell receptor beta chain was profiled in a study of memory CD4+ T cells and cytomegalovirus serostatus. This clone was seen only a few times. The sort gate was single viable CD3+CD4+CD8-CD45RO+ cells for memory CD4+ T cells. TCRdb keeps only in-frame clones here, not all; method: immunoSEQ multiplex PCR. Of under 75,000 clones in the sample, roughly 75% were seen once. The trim removed 3 bases at V and 8 bases at J, leaving 9 bases unmatched. This CDR3 contains 15 residues. Germline V gives CDR1 SGHDT, CDR2 YYEEEE. The gene calls are TRBV5-6 and TRBJ1-5; 9 bases are a match to TRBD1. The specimen sequenced was memory CD4+ T cells from blood. This TCR derives from an adult in good health and CMV-seronegative. Some clones in this sample may be carry-over from other donors' samples. CDR3 nucleotide sequence: TGTGCCAGCAGCTCCGGGACAGGGCCTGGGAAGCCCCAGCATTTT. This sequence encodes CASSSGTGPGKPQHF. The complete variable domain, with remaining parts taken from reference TRBV5-6 and TRBJ1-5, reads DAGVTQSPTHLIKTRGQQVTLRCSPKSGHDTVSWYQQALGQGPQFIFQYYEEEERQRGNFPDRFSGHQFPNYSSELNVNALLLGDSALYLCASSSGTGPGKPQHFGDGTRLSIL.